This T cell receptor beta chain is drawn from a study of molecular identifiers for immune sequencing clone quantification. Study results and caveats: Among effectors, clones above 20 RNA copies held over 98% of molecules; among naive cells, under 1%.

This clonotype was observed many times. Its antigen is not known. CDR3 length: 11 amino acids. TCRdb reanalysed the PCR reads using MiXCR and keeps one entry per CDR3 protein. Seen here are about 500,000 distinct CDR3 sequences, roughly a fifth observed once, and the top ten hold 0.7% to 1%. The V call is TRBV21-1, the J call TRBJ2-5. TRBV21-1 is recorded as a pseudogene. Sequenced input: naive CD8+ T cells from blood, with Jurkat cell RNA spiked in. As for subset: FACS-sorted CD8+CD4-CCR7+CD45RA+ naive T cells. The receptor comes from a human donor in good health. Some libraries in this study had Jurkat cell RNA spiked in. DNA of the CDR3: TGTGCCAGCAGCAAAGAGGGAACCCAGTACTTC. Its translation is CASSKEGTQYF.